Following are 27 T cell receptor beta chains from one sample sequenced in a study of neurological immune-mediated disorders. Via MiXCR, TCRdb re-called the 5' RACE reads, giving one row per CDR3 protein. The sample yields 130,000 or so distinct CDR3 sequences, roughly 3.4% seen once. Source material: PBMCs. Every receptor here comes from a woman aged 25 to 39 with multiple sclerosis.

Many counts were recorded for this clonotype. The rearrangement links TRBV20-1 to TRBJ2-1, with D perhaps matching TRBD2 (5 bases). This CDR3 spans 14 amino acids. CDR1 DFQATT and CDR2 SNEGSKA come from the germline V gene (reference sequence). V lost 0 bases to trimming and J lost 8 bases, with 14 bases between them. The CDR3 here is CSARDRGTGHEQFF. DNA of the CDR3: TGCAGTGCTAGAGATCGGGGAACGGGTCATGAGCAGTTCTTC.

Ten or more counts support this clonotype. The genes are TRBV4-2 and TRBJ1-2; the D gene is possibly TRBD1 (6 bases). Trimming left V 0 bases short and J 8 bases short, with 25 bases between. This CDR3 has 18 amino acids. Germline V CDR1 and CDR2: LGHNA, YNFKEQ. This CDR3 is CASSQEPRGRGRVGGYTF. CDR3 coding DNA: TGTGCCAGCAGCCAAGAGCCCCGGGGCAGGGGTCGGGTTGGGGGCTACACCTTC.

This clonotype was seen at least ten times. The chain employs TRBV20-1 and TRBJ2-7, with TRBD2 matching over 9 bases. CDR1 is DFQATT, CDR2 SNEGSKA, per germline (reference sequence). Germline trimming cut 3 bases from V and 0 bases from J; bases unmatched to any gene: 15. The CDR3 covers 18 residues. The CDR3 DNA reads as TGCAGTGCTAGTAAGATCAAGAGTGCGGGACTAGCCTCCTACGAGCAGTACTTC. It encodes CSASKIKSAGLASYEQYF.

Ten or more counts support this clonotype. The genes are TRBV14 and TRBJ1-2; unclear D gene. The germline V and J ends were trimmed by 1 base and 8 bases, with 11 bases remaining between them. Germline V lookup: CDR1 SGHDN, CDR2 FVKESK. There are 13 residues in the CDR3. The CDR3 sequence: CASSQVETGGYTF. DNA for the CDR3: TGTGCCAGCAGCCAAGTGGAAACGGGCGGCTACACCTTC.

This clonotype came up many times. This chain connects TRBV10-3 to TRBJ2-2; 8 nucleotides align to TRBD2. The CDR3 runs 14 residues. With V trimmed by 10 bases and J by 3 bases, 7 bases remained unmatched. The germline CDR1 and CDR2 sequences are ENHRY and SYGVKD. The CDR3 sequence is CANGLAPDTGELFF. The CDR3 DNA reads as TGTGCCAACGGACTAGCCCCGGACACCGGGGAGCTGTTTTTT.

This clonotype was recorded many times. The gene calls are TRBV20-1 and TRBJ1-1; D might be TRBD1 (5 bases). The CDR3 covers 14 residues. Germline V gene sequence: CDR1 DFQATT, CDR2 SNEGSKA (reference sequence). V gave up 0 bases and J gave up 4 bases, with 12 bases separating them. The chain's CDR3 is CSARDPRASTEAFF. In DNA, the CDR3 is TGCAGTGCTAGAGACCCCAGGGCCTCCACTGAAGCTTTCTTT.

Many counts were recorded for this clonotype. The chain has TRBV20-1 and TRBJ2-5; 9 bases fit TRBD2. Losses at the gene ends were 0 bases for V and 4 bases for J; bases not matched to a gene: 9. CDR1 and CDR2 from the germline V gene are DFQATT and SNEGSKA (reference sequence). The CDR3 has 16 residues. CDR3 bases: TGCAGTGCTAGAGATATCCAGCGGGAGGTTCGAGAGACCCAGTACTTC. Encoded protein: CSARDIQREVRETQYF.

This clonotype was observed many times. The gene calls are TRBV6-5 and TRBJ1-2; D possibly corresponds to TRBD1 (5 bases). Germline V gene sequence: CDR1 MNHEY, CDR2 SVGAGI. V lost 0 bases and J lost 2, with 10 bases in between. The CDR3 sequence is 15 residues long. The DNA for the CDR3 is TGTGCCAGCAGTTACTCCGGGGGGGAGAACTATGGCTACACCTTC. Amino acid sequence: CASSYSGGENYGYTF.

This clonotype was counted at least ten times. CDR3 region: CSVGSTSRTGELFF. The CDR3 nucleotides read TGCAGCGTTGGGTCTACCTCGAGGACCGGGGAGCTGTTTTTT. The chain couples TRBV29-1 to TRBJ2-2, with unresolved D. This CDR3 region has 14 residues. Trimming took 4 bases from V and 5 from J, leaving 14 bases between them. The V gene's germline CDR1 is SQVTM and CDR2 ANQGSEA.

This clonotype was detected many times. The chain joins TRBV7-2 to TRBJ2-7; D is unresolved. Trimming left V 5 bases short and J 2 bases short, with 7 bases between. CDR3 size: 12 residues. Germline-derived CDR1 and CDR2 are SGHTA and FQGNSA. The CDR3 DNA reads as TGTGCCAGCAGCCAAAGTCCCTACGAGCAGTACTTC. Amino acids: CASSQSPYEQYF.

This clonotype was counted many times. The chain couples TRBV5-1 to TRBJ2-3, with 8 bases fitting TRBD2. V dropped 0 bases and J dropped 8; count of bases not matched to a gene: 8. Germline V gives CDR1 SGHRS, CDR2 YFSETQ. CDR3 length: 15 amino acids. The CDR3 DNA reads TGCGCCAGCAGCTTGGGGGGAGCGGGAGTCCGTACGCAGTATTTT. This translates into CASSLGGAGVRTQYF.

This clonotype was seen ten or more times. The chain employs TRBV7-2 and TRBJ2-3; TRBD2 agrees at 10 bases. With 2 bases clipped from V and 5 bases from J, the junction kept 4 bases outside the gene matches. There are 15 residues in the CDR3. Germline V gives CDR1 SGHTA, CDR2 FQGNSA. The CDR3 DNA is TGTGCCAGCAGCTTAATAGCGGGAGGTATAGATACGCAGTATTTT. It codes for CASSLIAGGIDTQYF. The entire variable domain, with the rest obtained from reference TRBV7-2 and TRBJ2-3, is as follows: GAGVSQSPSNKVTEKGKDVELRCDPISGHTALYWYRQSLGQGLEFLIYFQGNSAPDKSGLPSDRFSAERTGGSVSTLTIQRTQQEDSAVYLCASSLIAGGIDTQYFGPGTRLTVL.

This clonotype was detected ten times or more. V is TRBV2 and J is TRBJ2-5; TRBD1 or TRBD2 may be the D gene (6 bases each). V was clipped by 7 bases and J by 1 base, with 13 bases between them. Germline V gene lookup returns CDR1 SNHLY and CDR2 FYNNEI. The CDR3 runs to 14 residues. The CDR3 loop is CASTARGAQETQYF. The CDR3 DNA follows: TGTGCCAGCACGGCAAGGGGGGCCCAAGAGACCCAGTACTTC.

This clonotype has at least ten counts. The V call is TRBV9, the J call TRBJ2-2; D is perhaps TRBD2 (7 bases). CDR3 length equals 17 residues. CDR1 is SGDLS, CDR2 YYNGEE, per germline. Trimming removed 3 bases from V and 3 bases from J, with 18 bases in between. Here the CDR3 DNA reads TGTGCCAGCAGCGCCCCACGGGGGGCCTCGGACACCGGGGAGCTGTTTTTT. It specifies CASSAPRGASDTGELFF.

The table lists this clonotype with many counts. The V gene is TRBV20-1, the J gene TRBJ2-5; tentative D call: TRBD2 (6 bases). The V gene lost 5 bases and the J gene lost 5 bases, with 15 bases spanning the gap. CDR1 and CDR2 (germline): DFQATT, SNEGSKA (reference sequence). This CDR3 comprises 13 residues. This chain's CDR3 is CSALPSGRETQYF. DNA of the CDR3: TGCAGTGCTCTCCCCTCGGGGAGGGAGACCCAGTACTTC.

In its sample, this clonotype was seen many times. The V gene is TRBV11-2, the J gene TRBJ2-2; a possible D gene is TRBD2 (5 bases). Germline CDR1 reads SGHAT; CDR2 reads FQNNGV. The CDR3 has 16 amino acids. V was pared by 0 bases and J by 7 bases, with 15 bases between. The CDR3 reads CASSLEIERYGGELFF. Here the CDR3 DNA reads TGTGCCAGCAGCTTAGAAATCGAGCGGTACGGCGGGGAGCTGTTTTTT.

This clonotype was observed at least ten times. The chain recombines TRBV6-5 with TRBJ1-5; D might be TRBD1 (5 bases). The V end was cut by 6 bases, the J end by 5 bases, with 14 bases between. CDR1 is MNHEY and CDR2 is SVGAGI in the germline V gene. The CDR3 extends over 14 amino acids. CDR3 nucleotides: TGTGCCAGCAGGGACCCAGGGATCGATCAGCCCCAGCATTTT. The encoded protein is CASRDPGIDQPQHF.

The chain is built from TRBV20-1 and TRBJ1-5; D is uncertain. The CDR3 length is 14 residues. V dropped 3 bases and J dropped 5 bases, with 14 bases sitting between them. CDR1 and CDR2 from the germline V gene are DFQATT and SNEGSKA (reference sequence). CDR3 coding DNA: TGCAGTGCTAGTATTATGCACGGCGATCAGCCCCAGCATTTT. It codes for CSASIMHGDQPQHF.

This clonotype was detected only a few times. At one end, the junction sequence differs from germline, possibly due to a read error. The chain's CDR3 is CSARRALNKTQNF. CDR3 DNA: TGCAGTGCGCGTCGGGCCTTGAATAAGACCCAGAATTTT. The chain recombines TRBV20-1 with TRBJ1-5, with D unclear. CDR3 length: 13 residues. Germline V gene sequence: CDR1 DFQATT, CDR2 SNEGSKA (reference sequence).

This clonotype was seen at least ten times. The chain links TRBV5-1 to TRBJ2-7; D is possibly TRBD2 (5 bases). The CDR3 spans 13 residues. Germline V lookup: CDR1 SGHRS, CDR2 YFSETQ. V was pared by 4 bases and J by 7 bases, with 15 bases between. CDR3 region: CASSPDGEGEQYF. CDR3 coding DNA: TGCGCCAGCAGCCCGGACGGGGAAGGGGAGCAGTACTTC.

This clonotype was observed a handful of times. The chain joins TRBV30 to TRBJ2-1, with 9 nucleotides matching TRBD1. Germline assignment: CDR1 GTSNPN and CDR2 SVGIG (reference sequence). V lost 7 bases, J lost 9 bases, and 10 bases stayed unmatched. The CDR3 length is 13 residues. CDR3 sequence: CASAGQGSLEQFF. The CDR3 coding sequence is TGTGCCTCCGCCGGACAGGGGAGCCTTGAGCAGTTCTTC. The full variable domain, rest sourced from reference TRBV30 and TRBJ2-1, is SQTIHQWPATLVQPVGSPLSLECTVEGTSNPNLYWYRQAAGRGLQLLFYSVGIGQISSEVPQNLSASRPQDRQFILSSKKLLLSDSGFYLCASAGQGSLEQFFGPGTRLTVL.

There are many counts of this clonotype. V usage is TRBV7-2 and J usage is TRBJ2-5, with D possibly being TRBD1 (6 bases). CDR3 length: 15 residues. Germline V gives CDR1 SGHTA, CDR2 FQGNSA. V was clipped by 4 bases and J by 4 bases, with 16 bases between them. CDR3: CASSYSAGVRETQYF. CDR3 DNA: TGTGCCAGCAGCTACAGCGCAGGGGTTCGAGAGACCCAGTACTTC.

This clonotype was seen many times. The genes are TRBV7-8 and TRBJ2-1, with D possibly being TRBD1 (5 bases). The CDR3 spans 17 residues. Germline V CDR1 and CDR2: SGHVS, FQNEAQ. V shed 0 bases and J shed 5 bases, with 17 bases lying between them. The CDR3 bases are TGTGCCAGCAGCTTAGCGGGGCTAGGTACAGGCGACAATGAGCAGTTCTTC. Amino acids: CASSLAGLGTGDNEQFF.

This clonotype was counted ten times or more. The rearrangement links TRBV5-1 to TRBJ1-5; maybe TRBD1 (5 bases). The CDR3 spans 14 residues. Germline lookup yields CDR1 SGHRS and CDR2 YFSETQ. V lost 0 bases and J lost 2, with 6 bases in between. CDR3 nucleotides: TGCGCCAGCAGCTTGGGGGACGGCAATCAGCCCCAGCATTTT. Translated: CASSLGDGNQPQHF.

This clonotype was observed many times. This chain links TRBV20-1 with TRBJ1-4; D may be TRBD1 (6 bases). The CDR3 runs 15 residues. Per germline, CDR1 DFQATT and CDR2 SNEGSKA (reference sequence). V shed 0 bases and J shed 4 bases, with 12 bases lying between them. This CDR3 is CSARDRGQYNEKLFF. CDR3 in DNA: TGCAGTGCTAGAGATCGAGGACAGTATAATGAAAAACTGTTTTTT.

This clonotype was found many times. This chain links TRBV29-1 with TRBJ1-1; D might be TRBD1 (6 bases). V lost 5 bases to trimming and J lost 2 bases, with 9 bases between them. This CDR3 spans 12 amino acids. CDR1 is SQVTM and CDR2 is ANQGSEA in the germline V gene. The CDR3 spells CSVRGRNTEAFF. CDR3 DNA sequence: TGCAGCGTTCGGGGGCGCAACACTGAAGCTTTCTTT.

In this sample, this clonotype turned up many times. The chain employs TRBV5-1 and TRBJ2-7, with D perhaps assigned TRBD1 or TRBD2 (5 bases each). Germline CDR1 reads SGHRS; CDR2 reads YFSETQ. Trimming shortened V by 7 bases and J by 0 bases, and 14 bases separated the two germline ends. The CDR3 sequence is 14 residues long. The CDR3 reads CASCEGTVSYEQYF. The CDR3 nucleotides are TGCGCCAGCTGCGAGGGGACGGTCTCCTACGAGCAGTACTTC.